This entry is about one TCR beta chain. This sample was taken from a study of blood T cell repertoires in COVID-19. Study in general: Acute-phase and convalescent COVID-19 samples originated in the United States, Italy and Spain.

This CDR3 has 17 amino acids. The V gene lost 0 bases and the J gene lost 0 bases, with 13 bases spanning the gap. Per germline, CDR1 SGHTA and CDR2 FQGTGA. In the authors' workflow: Estimates of nucleated cell counts were drawn from the amplification of reference gene primers. Sequenced by immunoSEQ multiplex PCR; TCRdb stores in-frame clones only, minus some. From that table come the V and J calls and clone size; the DNA was used to work out D and trimming. The sample comprises tens of thousands of clones, 84% of which are singletons, and about an eighth rests with the top ten. The chain combines TRBV7-3 with TRBJ2-3; tentatively, D is TRBD1 (5 bases). The source material was peripheral blood. The receptor comes from a man aged 45-65 years with COVID-19, enrolled during active disease. CDR3 sequence: CASSLTSQGTSTDTQYF. CDR3 nucleotides: TGTGCCAGCAGCTTAACTTCCCAGGGAACTAGCACAGATACGCAGTATTTT. Filled out from reference TRBV7-3 and TRBJ2-3, the complete variable domain reads GAGVSQTPSNKVTEKGKYVELRCDPISGHTALYWYRQSLGQGPEFLIYFQGTGAADDSGLPNDRFFAVRPEGSVSTLKIQRTERGDSAVYLCASSLTSQGTSTDTQYFGPGTRLTVL.